Each of the 6 T cell receptor beta chains below was sequenced from the same sample in a study of blood T cell repertoires in COVID-19. Generated by immunoSEQ multiplex PCR, the TCRdb table keeps only in-frame clones and is missing some. The sample records tens of thousands of clones, 75% to 85% being singletons. The source material was peripheral blood. These receptors were collected from a human donor in a cohort sampled during active COVID-19.

The rearrangement joins TRBV6-6 to TRBJ2-5, with D unclear. The CDR3 is 14 amino acids. V shed 0 bases and J shed 2 bases, with 7 bases lying between them. CDR1 and CDR2 (germline): MNHNY, SVGAGI (reference sequence). CDR3 sequence: CASSYSSRQETQYF. CDR3 in DNA: TGTGCCAGCAGTTACTCGAGTCGTCAAGAGACCCAGTACTTC.

This clone was observed at least ten times. CDR3 in amino acids: CASSLARLAGGPETQYF. The CDR3, as DNA: TGTGCCAGCAGTTTAGCCAGACTAGCGGGAGGGCCCGAGACCCAGTACTTC. This chain joins TRBV28 and TRBJ2-5; 14 bases map to TRBD2. Unmatched junction bases numbered 7, after V lost 2 bases and J lost 5 bases. From germline, CDR1 is MDHEN and CDR2 SYDVKM. This CDR3 spans 17 amino acids.

The rearrangement links TRBV19 to TRBJ2-3; TRBD2 agrees at 8 bases. CDR1 and CDR2 (germline): LNHDA, SQIVND (reference sequence). J gave up 0 bases and V 7 bases, and 9 bases lay outside the gene matches. The length of the CDR3 is 16 residues. The CDR3 loop is CASTLSGRASTDTQYF. In nucleotides, the CDR3 is TGTGCCAGTACCCTCTCCGGGAGGGCTAGCACAGATACGCAGTATTTT.

This clone was seen once. V usage is TRBV4-1 and J usage is TRBJ1-4; 7 bases match TRBD1. V lost 3 bases and J lost 4; bases outside the gene matches: 5. The CDR3 is 15 residues long. CDR1 MGHRA and CDR2 YSYEKL come from the germline V gene. CDR3 protein: CASSHAGQSNEKLFF. In DNA form, the CDR3 reads TGCGCCAGCAGCCACGCGGGACAGAGTAATGAAAAACTGTTTTTT.

V gene TRBV6-5 combines with J gene TRBJ2-1, with 9 bases matching TRBD2. Germline CDR1 reads MNHEY; CDR2 reads SVGAGI. V shed 8 bases, J shed 2 bases, and the junction held 4 bases outside the gene matches. CDR3 length: 14 amino acids. This CDR3 is CASGASGTYNEQFF. The DNA for the CDR3 is TGTGCCAGCGGGGCTAGCGGGACCTACAATGAGCAGTTCTTC.

This clone appeared a single time. The CDR3 is CASSSTVGDTEAFF. In nucleotides, the CDR3 is TGTGCCAGCAGTTCGACAGTTGGGGACACTGAAGCTTTCTTT. The J gene is TRBJ1-1, the V gene TRBV7-2; D perhaps matches TRBD1 (5 bases). V was trimmed by 6 bases and J by 3 bases, leaving 14 bases between them. The germline gives CDR1 SGHTA, CDR2 FQGNSA. This CDR3 has 14 amino acids.